The present TCR beta chain was sequenced within a study of blood T cells in healthy people across ages. Whole-study findings and limits: Compared with aged donors, long-lived donors showed fewer expanded clones, suggesting selection.

Comment on this clonotype: Its antigen is currently unknown.

The second PCR ran about 6 to 12 cycles with a sample-barcoded 5' primer and J-beta primers. Each of the cDNA molecules was tagged by a template-switch adaptor with 12 random nucleotides. In TCRdb, the 5' RACE reads were re-called with MiXCR into one record per CDR3 protein. This sample has about 670,000 distinct CDR3 sequences, with around 43% found just once. The people who gave samples were healthy Caucasians from Russia, aged roughly 6 to 95. Donors gave 8 to 10 milliliters of peripheral blood apiece. Germline loops: CDR1 MGHDK, CDR2 SYGVNS. The CDR3 sequence is 15 residues long. Trimming removed 10 bases from V and 1 base from J, with 14 bases in between.

Sample: blood. The TCR sequence derives from a man older than 75 in good health. This chain links TRBV25-1 with TRBJ2-6; D gene ambiguous. CDR3 protein: CATRHFISGANVLTF. DNA of the CDR3: TGTGCCACCAGACATTTTATTTCTGGGGCCAACGTCCTGACTTTC.